The 16 T cell receptor beta chains below were found in one sample sequenced in a study of Graves' ophthalmopathy and Graves' hyperthyroidism. Investigators amplified TCR beta CDR3 regions from RNA transcripts. Investigators did first-round RT-PCR with HTBI primers, then second-round multiplex PCR. TCRdb used MiXCR to reprocess the multiplex PCR reads, holding one entry per CDR3 protein. The sample lists around 520,000 distinct CDR3 sequences; 35% to 45% were seen once. Specimen: peripheral blood or thyroid tissue (not recorded which). The receptors originated from an adult man with Graves' hyperthyroidism.

This clonotype has a handful of counts. J is TRBJ1-1 and V is TRBV20-1; D uncertain. Germline V gene sequence: CDR1 DFQATT, CDR2 SNEGSKA (reference sequence). V was clipped by 7 bases and J by 7 bases, with 16 bases between them. CDR3 length: 12 amino acids. The CDR3 coding sequence is TGCAGTGGGACGGGTACTCAAATTGAAGCTTTCTTT. It codes for CSGTGTQIEAFF.

The chain is built from TRBV10-3 and TRBJ2-7; 10 bases match TRBD2. The closer fit of TRBJ2-1 to the DNA end suggests the J call may be wrong. This CDR3 has 14 residues. Germline V lookup: CDR1 ENHRY, CDR2 SYGVKD. CDR3 nucleotides: TGTGCCATCAGTGAGGGGACTAGCGACAATGAGCAGTTCTTC. It is translated as CAISEGTSDNEQFF.

This clonotype was seen many times. The chain has TRBV10-3 and TRBJ2-7; 11 bases match TRBD1. The CDR3 is 15 residues long. The germline V gene has CDR1 ENHRY and CDR2 SYGVKD. J lost 5 bases, V lost 8 bases, and 11 bases had no gene match. This CDR3 is CAIGNTGQGAHEQYF. CDR3 nucleotide sequence: TGTGCCATCGGCAACACAGGACAGGGGGCCCACGAGCAGTACTTC.

This clonotype was recorded many times. The chain couples TRBV6-6 to TRBJ1-2; maybe TRBD1 (5 bases). The CDR3 has 12 residues. V was pared by 4 bases and J by 4 bases, with 7 bases between. Germline assignment: CDR1 MNHNY and CDR2 SVGAGI (reference sequence). CDR3 region: CASSLTAYGYTF. In DNA form, the CDR3 reads TGTGCCAGCAGTTTGACAGCCTATGGCTACACCTTC.

Only a few counts were recorded for this clonotype. Given a much more abundant clone one base away, this may be a read error. The chain couples TRBV2 to TRBJ1-2; TRBD1 matches at 7 bases. Germline V gene data show CDR1 as SNHLY and CDR2 as FYNNEI. The CDR3 contains 13 residues. V shed 4 bases and J 8 bases; nucleotides not matched to a gene: 7. The CDR3 DNA sequence: TGTGCCAGCAGTGGAGGGGGGACAGAGGGCTACACCTTC. The encoded protein is CASSGGGTEGYTF.

About this clonotype: A much bigger clone sits one base away, suggesting this may be a read error. This chain joins TRBV4-1 and TRBJ1-5, with 8 bases that match TRBD1. This CDR3 comprises 16 residues. CDR1 is MGHRA, CDR2 YSYEKL, per germline. CDR3 nucleotide sequence: TGCGCCAGCGGCCAAGAACAGGACAGGGCGAATCAGCCCCAGCATTTT. It is translated as CASGQEQDRANQPQHF.

V gene TRBV4-2 combines with J gene TRBJ1-5, with D unclear. The CDR3 is 14 amino acids. V lost 0 bases, J lost 6 bases, and 9 bases lay in between. In germline, CDR1 is LGHNA, CDR2 YNFKEQ. CDR3 residues: CASSQDPSFQPQHF. DNA of the CDR3: TGTGCCAGCAGCCAAGATCCTAGCTTTCAGCCCCAGCATTTT.

The V gene is TRBV13, the J gene TRBJ2-7; D not resolved. CDR3 length: 12 amino acids. Deletions cut 4 bases from V and 7 bases from J, with 11 bases between. Germline CDR1 is PRHDT and CDR2 is FYEKMQ (reference sequence). The CDR3 nucleotides read TGTGCCAGCAGCTACAGCTGGGGTGAGCAGTACTTC. Protein sequence: CASSYSWGEQYF.

Only a few counts were recorded for this clonotype. The chain combines TRBV18 with TRBJ1-1; unclear D gene. CDR1 KGHSH and CDR2 LQKENI come from the germline V gene. V was pared by 3 bases and J by 11 bases, with 19 bases between. This CDR3 has 14 residues. CDR3 region: CASSPRSDQAEAFF. CDR3 DNA: TGTGCCAGCTCACCGAGATCAGATCAAGCGGAGGCTTTCTTT.

The CDR3 DNA reads TGTGCCAGCAGTTACAGGGAGAGAGAGACCCAGTACTTC. Translating it yields CASSYRERETQYF. V usage is TRBV6-5 and J usage is TRBJ2-5; tentatively, D is TRBD2 (5 bases). Per the germline V gene, CDR1 is MNHEY and CDR2 is SVGAGI. V lost 2 bases and J lost 4, with 8 bases in between. The CDR3 is made up of 13 amino acids.

In this sample, this clonotype turned up many times. The genes are TRBV29-1 and TRBJ2-2; 11 bases align to TRBD2. Per the germline V gene, CDR1 is SQVTM and CDR2 is ANQGSEA. J lost 7 bases, V lost 3 bases, and 7 bases had no gene match. The CDR3 consists of 15 residues. The CDR3 DNA reads TGCAGCGTTGACGTAGCGGGAGGGCCGGGCGGGGAGCTGTTTTTT. As protein: CSVDVAGGPGGELFF.

This clonotype was observed at least ten times. This chain uses TRBV24-1 with TRBJ2-3; 9 bases match TRBD1. The germline V gene has CDR1 KGHDR and CDR2 SFDVKD. V trimming: 7 bases; J trimming: 4 bases; junction bases outside the gene matches: 11. There are 16 residues in the CDR3. CDR3 DNA sequence: TGTGCCACCAGCCATCCCGGGACAGGGTCATCAGATACGCAGTATTTT. It is translated as CATSHPGTGSSDTQYF.

This clonotype was observed a handful of times. V is TRBV12-3 or TRBV12-4 and J is TRBJ1-1; D possibly corresponds to TRBD1 (6 bases). CDR3 length: 14 amino acids. V gave up 3 bases and J gave up 3 bases, with 11 bases separating them. CDR3 DNA: TGTGCCAGCAGTTTGGGGGGCGCGTACACTGAAGCTTTCTTT. Translating gives CASSLGGAYTEAFF.

Comments on this clonotype: At one end, the junction sequence differs from germline, possibly due to a read error. The J gene is TRBJ2-7, the V gene TRBV12-3 or TRBV12-4; TRBD1 might be the D (8 bases). There are 14 residues in the CDR3. The CDR3 protein is CASQRDRLTDEQHF. CDR3 nucleotide sequence: TGTGCCAGTCAGCGGGACAGGCTCACCGACGAGCAGCACTTC.

This clonotype was counted many times. The chain carries TRBV20-1 and TRBJ1-1; the D is unclear. V lost 5 bases and J 5 bases, leaving 9 bases between the germline ends. Germline V CDR1 and CDR2: DFQATT, SNEGSKA (reference sequence). The CDR3 runs 11 residues. The CDR3 sequence is CSAYDETEAFF. The CDR3 DNA sequence: TGCAGTGCTTACGACGAGACTGAAGCTTTCTTT.

The rearrangement uses TRBV7-9 and TRBJ2-7; TRBD1 matches 11 bases. This CDR3 comprises 15 residues. Germline V gene data show CDR1 as SEHNR and CDR2 as FQNEAQ (reference sequence). V lost 3 bases to trimming and J lost 5 bases; unmatched junction nucleotides: 6. The CDR3 reads CASSFRDRGFDEQYF. The CDR3, as DNA: TGTGCCAGCAGCTTCCGGGACAGGGGGTTCGACGAGCAGTACTTC. The entire variable domain, with the rest obtained from reference TRBV7-9 and TRBJ2-7, is as follows: DTGVSQNPRHKITKRGQNVTFRCDPISEHNRLYWYRQTLGQGPEFLTYFQNEAQLEKSRLLSDRFSAERPKGSFSTLEIQRTEQGDSAMYLCASSFRDRGFDEQYFGPGTRLTVT.